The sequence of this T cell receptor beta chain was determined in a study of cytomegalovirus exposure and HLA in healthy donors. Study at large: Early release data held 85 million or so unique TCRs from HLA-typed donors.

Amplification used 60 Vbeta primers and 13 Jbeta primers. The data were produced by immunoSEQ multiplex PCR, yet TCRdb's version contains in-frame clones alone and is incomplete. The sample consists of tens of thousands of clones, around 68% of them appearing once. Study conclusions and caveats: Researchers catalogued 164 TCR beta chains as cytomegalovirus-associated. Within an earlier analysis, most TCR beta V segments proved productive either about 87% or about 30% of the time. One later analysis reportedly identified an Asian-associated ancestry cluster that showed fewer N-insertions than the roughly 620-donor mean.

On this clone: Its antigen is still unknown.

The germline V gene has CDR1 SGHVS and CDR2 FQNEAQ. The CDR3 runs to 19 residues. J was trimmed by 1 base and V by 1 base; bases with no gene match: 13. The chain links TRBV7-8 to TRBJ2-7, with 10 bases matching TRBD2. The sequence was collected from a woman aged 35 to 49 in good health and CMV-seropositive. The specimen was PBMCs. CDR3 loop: CASSLVSASGRATSYEQYF. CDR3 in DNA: TGTGCCAGCAGCTTAGTATCGGCCAGCGGGAGGGCTACGTCCTACGAGCAGTACTTC.